This entry concerns a single TCR beta chain. The antigen is undetermined. The J segment lost 0 bases and the V segment lost 0 bases, leaving 4 bases of the junction unmatched. This CDR3 is built from 18 residues. Looked up from germline, CDR1 is MNHEY and CDR2 is SVGEGT. This entry is derived from a study of blood T cells in healthy people across ages. About the research overall: Template switching retrieved approximately one barcoded beta molecule for each two T cells. The study, taken as a whole, reports: Whereas aged donors had fewer naive CD4+ cells, long-lived donors had more of them and higher diversity. Per million T cells, TCR beta diversity dropped about linearly as age rose.

Using a J-beta primer mix together with a sample-barcoded 5' primer, a second PCR was run for roughly 6 to 12 cycles. MiXCR, applied by TCRdb to the 5' RACE reads, yields one record per CDR3 protein. The sample records 780,000 or so distinct CDR3 sequences, just under 25% being singletons. Isolation yielded PBMCs, at least 7 million per sample, in every case. These data were also filed under a second study, of T cells of mothers and their children.

The rearrangement uses TRBV6-2 or TRBV6-3 and TRBJ2-1; 11 positions agree with TRBD1. The clonotype was recovered from a boy aged 10-17 years in good health. The sample taken for sequencing was blood. In DNA form, the CDR3 reads TGTGCCAGCAGTTACTCCCCCGGGACAGGGGGCTCCTACAATGAGCAGTTCTTC. Its translation: CASSYSPGTGGSYNEQFF.